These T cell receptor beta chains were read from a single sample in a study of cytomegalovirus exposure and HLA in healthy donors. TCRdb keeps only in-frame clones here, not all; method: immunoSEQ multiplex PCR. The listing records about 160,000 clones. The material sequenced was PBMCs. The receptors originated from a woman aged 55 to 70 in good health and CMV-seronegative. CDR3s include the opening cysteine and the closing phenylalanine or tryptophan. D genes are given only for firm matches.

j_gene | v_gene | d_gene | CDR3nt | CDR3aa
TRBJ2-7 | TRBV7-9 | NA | TGTGCCAGCAGCTCTGCCTACGAGCAGTACTTC | CASSSAYEQYF
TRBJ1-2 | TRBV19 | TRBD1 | TGTGCCAGTAGGGAATTGCCCCTCGACAGGGATGGCTACACCTTC | CASRELPLDRDGYTF
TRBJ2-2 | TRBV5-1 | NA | TGCGCCAGCGCCGAGCAGGGTTCCGGGGAGCTGTTTTTT | CASAEQGSGELFF
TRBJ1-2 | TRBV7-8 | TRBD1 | TGTGCCAGCAGCTACCGGACAGGGACGACGTATGGCTACACCTTC | CASSYRTGTTYGYTF
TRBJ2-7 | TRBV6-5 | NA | TGTGCCAGCAGTCCAGGGGCAGGGGCCCTGAGGTTC | CASSPGAGALRF
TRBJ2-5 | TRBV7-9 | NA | TGTGCCAGCAGCCCCCATATTCGGAGGGGCCCTAAACCGGGAGAGACCCAGTACTTC | CASSPHIRRGPKPGETQYF
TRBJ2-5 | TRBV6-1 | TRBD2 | TGTGCCAGCAGTGAATTACTAGCGGGGGTATTCCAAGAGACCCAGTACTTC | CASSELLAGVFQETQYF
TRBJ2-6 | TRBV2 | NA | TGTGCCAGCTCACCTAGAGGGTCTGGGGCCAACGTCCTGACTTTC | CASSPRGSGANVLTF
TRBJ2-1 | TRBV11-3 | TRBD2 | TGTGCCAGCAGCCCTCGGAGCGGGAGCGGGATTGAGCAGTTCTTC | CASSPRSGSGIEQFF
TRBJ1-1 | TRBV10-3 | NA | TGTGCCATTTTGGCGAACACTGAAGCTTTCTTT | CAILANTEAFF
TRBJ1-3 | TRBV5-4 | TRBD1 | TGTGCCAGCAGCCCAAACAGGGGGCGCGGAGACACCATATATTTT | CASSPNRGRGDTIYF
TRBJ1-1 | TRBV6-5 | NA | TGTGCCAGCAGAGTACAGGGAATGAACACTGAAGCTTTCTTT | CASRVQGMNTEAFF
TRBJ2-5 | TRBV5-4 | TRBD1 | TGTGCCAGCAGCCCCCCCGGGACAGGCGCCCGCCGGGAGACCCAGTACTTC | CASSPPGTGARRETQYF
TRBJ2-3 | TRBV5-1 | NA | TGCGCCAGCAAAAACGGGGTAGGGGGATTTAGCACAGATACGCAGTATTTT | CASKNGVGGFSTDTQYF
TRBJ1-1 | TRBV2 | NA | TGTGCCAGCAGTGTCCAGGGGACTAAGAACACTGAAGCTTTCTTT | CASSVQGTKNTEAFF
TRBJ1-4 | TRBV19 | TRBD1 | TGTGCCAGTAAGCTCTCCTGGACAGGTGATGAAAAACTGTTTTTT | CASKLSWTGDEKLFF
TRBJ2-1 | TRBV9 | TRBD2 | TGTGCCAGCAGCGTAGTAGGAGCGGGAGGGCCTCGGAATGAGCAGTTCTTC | CASSVVGAGGPRNEQFF
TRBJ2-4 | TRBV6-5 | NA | TGTGCCAGCAGTTACTCTCTCGGGGTGGCCAAAAACATTCAGTACTTC | CASSYSLGVAKNIQYF
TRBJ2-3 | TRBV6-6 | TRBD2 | TGTGCCAGCAGTCTAGCGGGGGGTGGGGATACGCAGTATTTT | CASSLAGGGDTQYF
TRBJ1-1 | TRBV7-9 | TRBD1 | TGTGCCAGCAGCCCGAGAGACAGGGGGCGCTGGACTGAAGCTTTCTTT | CASSPRDRGRWTEAFF
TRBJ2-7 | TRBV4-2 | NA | TGTGCCAGCAACCCGCAAGCCGCTAGCTCAACCCACGAGCAGTACTTC | CASNPQAASSTHEQYF
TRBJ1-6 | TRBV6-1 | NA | TGTGCCAGCAGTGAAGGTCGCTCCGGTATGAGCTCCTATAATTCACCCCTCCACTTT | CASSEGRSGMSSYNSPLHF
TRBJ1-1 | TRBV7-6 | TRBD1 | TGTGCCAGCAGCCCGGCGACAGGGGGTATCGCTGAAGCTTTCTTT | CASSPATGGIAEAFF
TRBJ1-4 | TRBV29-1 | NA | TGCAGCGTTGGGGTTCCGGGCAGGGGTGGTGAAAAACTGTTTTTT | CSVGVPGRGGEKLFF
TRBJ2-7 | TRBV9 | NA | TGTGCCAGCAGCCCCGATTTGAGATACTACGAGCAGTACTTC | CASSPDLRYYEQYF
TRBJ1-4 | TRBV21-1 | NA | TGTGCCAGCAGCAACGGGACTATTAGGGATGAAAAACTGTTTTTT | CASSNGTIRDEKLFF
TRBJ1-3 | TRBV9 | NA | TGTGCCAGCAGCGTGGGTGGGCGACCTGGAAACACCATATATTTT | CASSVGGRPGNTIYF
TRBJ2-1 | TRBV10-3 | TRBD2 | TGTGCCATCAGTGAAGGACTAGCGGGAGGGATCTACAATGAGCAGTTCTTC | CAISEGLAGGIYNEQFF
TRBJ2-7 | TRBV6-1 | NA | TGTGCCAGCAGTGGACACCAATCGTGGGAGCAGTACTTC | CASSGHQSWEQYF
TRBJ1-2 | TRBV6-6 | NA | TGTGCCAGCAGTTACTTGGGCAGCCAGTATGGCTACACCTTC | CASSYLGSQYGYTF
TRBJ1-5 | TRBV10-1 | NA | TGCGCCAGCAGTGATTCTGTGAATCAGCCCCAGCATTTT | CASSDSVNQPQHF
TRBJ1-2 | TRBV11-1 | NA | TGTGCCAGCAGCTTTTCCCATGGGAGGGATTATGGCTACACCTTC | CASSFSHGRDYGYTF
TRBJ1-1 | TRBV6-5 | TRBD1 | TGTGCCAGCAGTTACCAGACAGGGATGAACACTGAAGCTTTCTTT | CASSYQTGMNTEAFF
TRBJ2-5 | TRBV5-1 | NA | TGCGCCAGCAGCTTAACCGCCGGGACAACACAAGAGACCCAGTACTTC | CASSLTAGTTQETQYF
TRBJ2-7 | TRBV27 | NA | TGTGCCAGCAGTCTACTGGGGGCCAGCCCAGATGACGAGCAGTACTTC | CASSLLGASPDDEQYF
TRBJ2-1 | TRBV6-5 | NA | TGTGCCAGCAGTACCGGGGTCTACAATGAGCAGTTCTTC | CASSTGVYNEQFF
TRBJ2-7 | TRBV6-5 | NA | TGTGCCAGCAGTTTTGGGATCGGAGGTTACGAGCAGTACTTC | CASSFGIGGYEQYF
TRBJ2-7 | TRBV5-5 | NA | TGTGCCAGCAGCTTGGACTATCTGAGCTACGAGCAGTACTTC | CASSLDYLSYEQYF
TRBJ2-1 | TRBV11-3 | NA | TGTGCCAGCAGCTTGGGACAAACTACCTACAATGAGCAGTTCTTC | CASSLGQTTYNEQFF
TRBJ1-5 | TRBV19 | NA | TGTGCCAGTAGTATCCTTATGGCTCAGCCCCAGCATTTT | CASSILMAQPQHF
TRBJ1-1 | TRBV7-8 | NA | TGTGCCAGCAGCCCTCGTGGCAGGGCCCCGAACACTGAAGCTTTCTTT | CASSPRGRAPNTEAFF
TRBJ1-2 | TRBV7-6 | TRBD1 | TGTGCCAGCAGCCCCCTCGGCCGTGGACAGGGGAACTATGGCTACACCTTC | CASSPLGRGQGNYGYTF
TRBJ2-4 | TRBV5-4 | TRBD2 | TGTGCCAGCAGCATACCTTCGGGACTAGACCAAAACATTCAGTACTTC | CASSIPSGLDQNIQYF
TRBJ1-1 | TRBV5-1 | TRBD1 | TGCGCCAGCAGCTCCTCCGGACAGGGGAACACTGAAGCTTTCTTT | CASSSSGQGNTEAFF
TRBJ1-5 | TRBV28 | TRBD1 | TGTGCCAGCAGGGGGACAGGCCGAGGGCCCCAGCATTTT | CASRGTGRGPQHF
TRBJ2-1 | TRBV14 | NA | TGTGCCAGCAGCCAAGGTCAGTGGAGGGACAATGAGCAGTTCTTC | CASSQGQWRDNEQFF
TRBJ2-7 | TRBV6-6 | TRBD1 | TGTGCCAGCAGTTACCCCGGACAGGGGGCGAACGAGCAGTACTTC | CASSYPGQGANEQYF
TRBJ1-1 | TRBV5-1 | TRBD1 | TGCGCCAGCAGCAATCGGGACAGGGGGGAAACTGAAGCTTTCTTT | CASSNRDRGETEAFF
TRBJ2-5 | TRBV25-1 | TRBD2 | TGTGCCAGCAGTGAATGGGCGGGAGTGGGGGAGACCCAGTACTTC | CASSEWAGVGETQYF
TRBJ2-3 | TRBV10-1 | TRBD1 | TGCGCCAGCAGCGAGGGACAGTCCTCTAGCACAGATACGCAGTATTTT | CASSEGQSSSTDTQYF
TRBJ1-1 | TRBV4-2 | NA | TGTGCCAGCAGCCAGGACTCTTGGACTGAAGCTTTCTTT | CASSQDSWTEAFF
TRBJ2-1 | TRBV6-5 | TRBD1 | TGTGCCAGCAGTTGGCGACAGGGGTGGAATAACAATGAGCAGTTCTTC | CASSWRQGWNNNEQFF
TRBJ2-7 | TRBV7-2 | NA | TGTGCCAGCAGCTCTGGGGGCCCTAGCCGCGAGCAGTACTTC | CASSSGGPSREQYF